The clone carrying this T cell receptor beta chain was seen more than once but under ten times. Researchers amplified the TCR beta CDR3 regions from RNA transcripts. Carried out on the TCR CDR3, a first-round RT-PCR used the HTBI primer set. From the multiplex PCR reads, TCRdb called clonotypes with MiXCR, one entry per CDR3 protein. The sample includes around 620,000 distinct CDR3 sequences, about a sixth of them seen just once. This record comes from a study of T cells in Graves' hyperthyroidism and ophthalmopathy. Germline V CDR1 and CDR2: KGHSH, LQKENI. Trimming stripped 3 bases from V and 4 bases from J, with 9 bases between. The CDR3 spans 14 residues.

This sequence joins TRBV18 and TRBJ1-4, with D perhaps TRBD1 (6 bases). This TCR derives from a woman under 40 with Graves' hyperthyroidism. The sample consisted of blood. The CDR3 region has the DNA TGTGCCAGCTCACCGGGACACCGTAATGAAAAACTGTTTTTT. Protein: CASSPGHRNEKLFF.